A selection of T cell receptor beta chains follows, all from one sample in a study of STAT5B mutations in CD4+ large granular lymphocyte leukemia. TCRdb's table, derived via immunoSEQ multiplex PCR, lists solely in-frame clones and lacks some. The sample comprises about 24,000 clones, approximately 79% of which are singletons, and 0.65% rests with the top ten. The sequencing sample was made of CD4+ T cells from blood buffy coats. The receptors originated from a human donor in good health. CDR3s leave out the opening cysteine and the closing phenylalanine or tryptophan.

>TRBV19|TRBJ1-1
ASSVGVNTEAF
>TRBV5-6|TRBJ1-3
ASSFGDTIY
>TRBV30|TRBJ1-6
AWRLPGGDNSPLH
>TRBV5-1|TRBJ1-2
ASSHGGRNYGYT
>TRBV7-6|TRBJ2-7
ASSLGGPTYEQY
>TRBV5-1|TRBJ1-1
ASSLDIGGRDTEAF
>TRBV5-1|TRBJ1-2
ASSPWQGGSVANYGYT
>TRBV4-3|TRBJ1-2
ASSQDPGLDSYYGYT
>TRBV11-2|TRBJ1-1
ASSWWDSEAF
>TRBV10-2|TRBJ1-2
ASGTLPGYGYT
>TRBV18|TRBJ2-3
ASSPRRTDTQY
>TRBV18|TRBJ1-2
ASSPPVTGGAPGYT
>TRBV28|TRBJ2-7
ASSRGTDPYEQY
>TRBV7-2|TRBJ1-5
ASSLGRRTGTSSNQPQH
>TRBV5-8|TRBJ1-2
ASSLAYGTPLWDGYT
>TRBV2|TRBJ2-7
ASRPGHRLTTYEQY
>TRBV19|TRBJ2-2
ASSIDLRTHTGELF
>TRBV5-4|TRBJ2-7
ASSPPGLRYEQY
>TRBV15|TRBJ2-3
ATSRGLVAGPTDTQY
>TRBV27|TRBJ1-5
ASSPRGRVYSNQPQH
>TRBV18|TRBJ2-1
ASSADRVNEQF
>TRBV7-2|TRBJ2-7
ASSLTGGEQY
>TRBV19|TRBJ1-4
ASSRPTTTNEKLF
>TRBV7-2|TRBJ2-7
ASSPFRGGHEQY
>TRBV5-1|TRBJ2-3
ASSSGAGTGTDTQY
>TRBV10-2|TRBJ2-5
ASSEMGDSYQETQY
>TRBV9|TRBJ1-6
ASSSALGVGSPLH
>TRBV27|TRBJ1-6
ASSLFAGVNSPLH
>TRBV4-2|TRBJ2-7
ASSQEGQPYYEQY
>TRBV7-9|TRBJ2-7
ASSHRMSSYEQY
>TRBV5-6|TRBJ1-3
ASSLAGSSSGNTIY
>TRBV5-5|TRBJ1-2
ASSLRQGVLSNYGYT
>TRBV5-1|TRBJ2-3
ASRPVTSGGATQY
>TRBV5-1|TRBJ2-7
ASSLGQYSYEQY
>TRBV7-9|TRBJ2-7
ASYGAEDNEQY
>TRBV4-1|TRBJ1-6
ASSQEMRANTSPLH
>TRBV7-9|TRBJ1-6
ASETAGSPLH
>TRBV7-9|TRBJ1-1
ASSLGSRGTEAF
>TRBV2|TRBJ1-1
ASLQGTTEAF
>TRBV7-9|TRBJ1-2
ASSLVLGLAH
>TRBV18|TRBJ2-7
ASSPRPGNRGEQY
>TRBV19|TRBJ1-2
ASSANTGTGDGYT
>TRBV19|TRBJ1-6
ASRTGDRGNSPLH
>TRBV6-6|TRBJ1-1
ASSLTENTEAF
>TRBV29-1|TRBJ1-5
SVEDGGEPQH
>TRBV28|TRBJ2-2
ASRYPGTQWTGELF